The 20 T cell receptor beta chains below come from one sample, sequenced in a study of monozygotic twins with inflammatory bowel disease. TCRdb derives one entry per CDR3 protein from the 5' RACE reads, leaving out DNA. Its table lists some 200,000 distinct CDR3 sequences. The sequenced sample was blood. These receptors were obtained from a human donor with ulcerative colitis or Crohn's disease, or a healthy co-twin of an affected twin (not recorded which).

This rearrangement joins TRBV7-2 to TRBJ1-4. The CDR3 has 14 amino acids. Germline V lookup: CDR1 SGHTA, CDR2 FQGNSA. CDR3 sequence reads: CASSLMGGNEKLFF.

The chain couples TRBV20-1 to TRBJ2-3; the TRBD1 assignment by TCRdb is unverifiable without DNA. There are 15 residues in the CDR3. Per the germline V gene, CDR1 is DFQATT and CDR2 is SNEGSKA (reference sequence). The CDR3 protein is CSANRGAWGTDTQYF.

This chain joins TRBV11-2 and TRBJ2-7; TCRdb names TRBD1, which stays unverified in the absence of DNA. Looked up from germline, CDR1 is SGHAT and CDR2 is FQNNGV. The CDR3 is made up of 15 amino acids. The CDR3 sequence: CASMAGTSESYEQYF.

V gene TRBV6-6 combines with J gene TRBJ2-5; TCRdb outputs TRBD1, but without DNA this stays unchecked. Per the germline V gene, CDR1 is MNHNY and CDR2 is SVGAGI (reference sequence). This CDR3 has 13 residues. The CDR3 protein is CASSYHPEETQYF.

Here the CDR3 reads CATLGLTNTGELFF. The gene calls are TRBV10-2 and TRBJ2-2; without DNA, the TCRdb call of TRBD2 cannot be checked. The CDR3 is 14 amino acids. The germline V gene encodes CDR1 WSHSY and CDR2 SAAADI.

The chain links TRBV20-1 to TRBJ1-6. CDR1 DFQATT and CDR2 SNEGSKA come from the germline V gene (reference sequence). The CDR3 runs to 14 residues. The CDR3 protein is CSARATVGNSPLHF.

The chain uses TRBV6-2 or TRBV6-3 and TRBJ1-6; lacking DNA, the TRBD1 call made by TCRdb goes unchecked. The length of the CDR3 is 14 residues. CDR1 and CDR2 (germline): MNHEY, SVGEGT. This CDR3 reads CASSTGTGNSPLHF.

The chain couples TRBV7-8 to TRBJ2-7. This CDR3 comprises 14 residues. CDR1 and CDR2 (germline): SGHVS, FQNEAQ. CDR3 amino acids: CASSLVGRSYEQYF.

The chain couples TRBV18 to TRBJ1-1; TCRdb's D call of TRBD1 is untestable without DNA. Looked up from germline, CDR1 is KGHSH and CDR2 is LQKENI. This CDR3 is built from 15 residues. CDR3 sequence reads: CASSRNRNMNTEAFF.

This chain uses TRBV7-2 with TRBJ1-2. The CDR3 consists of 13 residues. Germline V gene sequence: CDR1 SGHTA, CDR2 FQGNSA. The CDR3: CASSFTAFYGYTF. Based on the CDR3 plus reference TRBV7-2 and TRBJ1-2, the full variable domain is GAGVSQSPSNKVTEKGKDVELRCDPISGHTALYWYRQSLGQGLEFLIYFQGNSAPDKSGLPSDRFSAERTGGSVSTLTIQRTQQEDSAVYLCASSFTAFYGYTFGSGTRLTVV.

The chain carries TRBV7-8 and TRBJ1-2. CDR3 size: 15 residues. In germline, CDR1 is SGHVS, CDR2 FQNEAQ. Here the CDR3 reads CASSASALHAYGYTF.

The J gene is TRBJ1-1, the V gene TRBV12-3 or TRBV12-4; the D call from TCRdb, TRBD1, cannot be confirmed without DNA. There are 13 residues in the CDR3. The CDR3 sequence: CASSLRGSTEAFF.

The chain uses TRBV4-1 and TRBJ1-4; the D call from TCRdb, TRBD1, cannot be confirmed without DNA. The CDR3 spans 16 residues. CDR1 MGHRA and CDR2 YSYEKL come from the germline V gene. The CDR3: CASSLRTGGTNEKLFF.

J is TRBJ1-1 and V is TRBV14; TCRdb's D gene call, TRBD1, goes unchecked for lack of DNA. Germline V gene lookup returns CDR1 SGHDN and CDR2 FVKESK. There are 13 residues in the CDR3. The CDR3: CASSPRTGTEAFF.

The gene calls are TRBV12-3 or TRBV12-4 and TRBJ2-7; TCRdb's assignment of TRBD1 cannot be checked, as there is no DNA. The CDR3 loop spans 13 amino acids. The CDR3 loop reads CASSASTGYEQYF.

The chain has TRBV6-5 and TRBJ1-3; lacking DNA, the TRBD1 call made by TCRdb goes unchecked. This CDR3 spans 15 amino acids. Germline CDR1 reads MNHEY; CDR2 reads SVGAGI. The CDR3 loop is CASSYSIGTGSTIYF.

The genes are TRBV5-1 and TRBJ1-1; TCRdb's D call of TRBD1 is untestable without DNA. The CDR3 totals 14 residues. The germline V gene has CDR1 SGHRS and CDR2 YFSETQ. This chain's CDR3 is CASSPGQRYTEAFF.

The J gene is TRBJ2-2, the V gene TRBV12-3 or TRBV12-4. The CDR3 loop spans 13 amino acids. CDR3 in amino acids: CASSPKRVGELFF.

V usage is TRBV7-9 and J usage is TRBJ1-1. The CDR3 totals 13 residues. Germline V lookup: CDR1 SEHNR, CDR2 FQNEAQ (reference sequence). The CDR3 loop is CASGRTASAEAFF. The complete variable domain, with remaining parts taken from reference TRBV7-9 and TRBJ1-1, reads DTGVSQNPRHKITKRGQNVTFRCDPISEHNRLYWYRQTLGQGPEFLTYFQNEAQLEKSRLLSDRFSAERPKGSFSTLEIQRTEQGDSAMYLCASGRTASAEAFFGQGTRLTVV.

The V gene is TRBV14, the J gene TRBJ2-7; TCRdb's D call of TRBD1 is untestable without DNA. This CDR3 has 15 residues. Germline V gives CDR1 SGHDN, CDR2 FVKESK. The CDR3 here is CASSPGTGPSYEQYF.